Sequencing of this T cell receptor beta chain was carried out in a study of regulatory T cells in long-lasting Graves disease. As to time point: newly diagnosed GD, antithyroid drugs for less than 3 months. PBMCs were the source of the RNA used for TCR sequencing. The peripheral blood volume drawn was around 10 milliliters, and it was collected into EDTA tubes. Trimming removed 0 bases from V and 8 bases from J, with 11 bases in between. This CDR3 spans 13 amino acids. Germline assignment: CDR1 SGHRS and CDR2 YFSETQ. CDR3 regions were amplified by Arm-PCR using iRepertoire HTBI primers to build TCR beta libraries. A single record per CDR3 protein comes from TCRdb applying MiXCR to the multiplex PCR reads. The sample lists roughly 500,000 distinct CDR3 sequences, 13% occurring once. These data were also filed under a second study, of T cells in Graves' hyperthyroidism and ophthalmopathy.

This chain uses TRBV5-1 with TRBJ1-2; D is uncertain. The sample here was peripheral blood mononuclear cells (PBMCs), taken at new diagnosis, from a patient treated with antithyroid drugs. The source is a man aged 25-40 years with Graves disease. CDR3 nucleotide sequence: TGCGCCAGCAGCTTGGAGAGGATGGGGGGCTACACCTTC. It encodes CASSLERMGGYTF.